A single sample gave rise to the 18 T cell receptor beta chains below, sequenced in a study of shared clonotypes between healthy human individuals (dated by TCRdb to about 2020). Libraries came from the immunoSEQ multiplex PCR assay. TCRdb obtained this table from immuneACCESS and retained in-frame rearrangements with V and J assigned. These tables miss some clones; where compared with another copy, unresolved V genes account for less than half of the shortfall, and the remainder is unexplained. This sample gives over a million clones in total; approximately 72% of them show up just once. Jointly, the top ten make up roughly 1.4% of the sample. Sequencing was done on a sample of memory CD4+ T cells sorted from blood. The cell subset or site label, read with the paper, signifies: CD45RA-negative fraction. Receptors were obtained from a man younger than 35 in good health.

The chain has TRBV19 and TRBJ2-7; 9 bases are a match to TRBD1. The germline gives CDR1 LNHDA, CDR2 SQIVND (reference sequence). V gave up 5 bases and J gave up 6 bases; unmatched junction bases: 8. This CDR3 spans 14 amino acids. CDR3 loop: CASSPRQGEVEQYF. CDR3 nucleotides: TGTGCCAGTAGTCCCCGACAGGGGGAAGTCGAGCAGTACTTC. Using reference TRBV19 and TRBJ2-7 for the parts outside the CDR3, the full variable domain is DGGITQSPKYLFRKEGQNVTLSCEQNLNHDAMYWYRQDPGQGLRLIYYSQIVNDFQKGDIAEGYSVSREKKESFPLTVTSAQKNPTAFYLCASSPRQGEVEQYFGPGTRLTVT.

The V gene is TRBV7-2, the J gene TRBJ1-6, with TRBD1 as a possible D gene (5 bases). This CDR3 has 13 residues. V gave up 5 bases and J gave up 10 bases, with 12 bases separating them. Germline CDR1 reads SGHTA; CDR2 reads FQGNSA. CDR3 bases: TGTGCCAGCAGCCCGAGACAGATATCACCCCTCCACTTT. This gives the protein CASSPRQISPLHF.

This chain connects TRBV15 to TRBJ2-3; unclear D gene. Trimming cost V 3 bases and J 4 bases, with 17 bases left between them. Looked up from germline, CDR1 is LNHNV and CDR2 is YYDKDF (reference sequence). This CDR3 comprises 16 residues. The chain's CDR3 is CATSREGNSAADTQYF. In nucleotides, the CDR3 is TGTGCCACCAGCAGGGAAGGCAATTCGGCGGCAGATACGCAGTATTTT.

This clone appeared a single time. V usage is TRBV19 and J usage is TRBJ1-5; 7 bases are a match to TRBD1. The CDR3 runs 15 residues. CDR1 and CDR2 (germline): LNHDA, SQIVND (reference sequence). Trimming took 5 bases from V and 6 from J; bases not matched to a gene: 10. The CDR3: CASSSNPGGAQPQHF. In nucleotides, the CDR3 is TGTGCCAGTAGTTCCAATCCAGGGGGGGCTCAGCCCCAGCATTTT. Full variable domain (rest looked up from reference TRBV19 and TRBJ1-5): DGGITQSPKYLFRKEGQNVTLSCEQNLNHDAMYWYRQDPGQGLRLIYYSQIVNDFQKGDIAEGYSVSREKKESFPLTVTSAQKNPTAFYLCASSSNPGGAQPQHFGDGTRLSIL.

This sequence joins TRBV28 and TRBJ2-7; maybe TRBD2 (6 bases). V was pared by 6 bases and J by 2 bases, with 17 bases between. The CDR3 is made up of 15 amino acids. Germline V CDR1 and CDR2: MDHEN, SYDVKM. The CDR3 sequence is CASRFRDSRTYEQYF. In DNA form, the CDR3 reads TGTGCCAGCAGGTTTCGGGACTCAAGAACCTACGAGCAGTACTTC. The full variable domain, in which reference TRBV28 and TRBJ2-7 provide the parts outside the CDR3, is DVKVTQSSRYLVKRTGEKVFLECVQDMDHENMFWYRQDPGLGLRLIYFSYDVKMKEKGDIPEGYSVSREKKERFSLILESASTNQTSMYLCASRFRDSRTYEQYFGPGTRLTVT.

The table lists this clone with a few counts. For the CDR3, the DNA is TGTGCCAGCTCGTTCCCGGGAAGCGAAGCTTTCTTT. Translation: CASSFPGSEAFF. This chain uses TRBV18 with TRBJ1-1; D is ambiguous. The CDR3 contains 12 residues. Between the trimmed V and J ends, which lost 6 bases and 8 bases, there was a span of 13 bases. The V gene's germline CDR1 is KGHSH and CDR2 LQKENI.

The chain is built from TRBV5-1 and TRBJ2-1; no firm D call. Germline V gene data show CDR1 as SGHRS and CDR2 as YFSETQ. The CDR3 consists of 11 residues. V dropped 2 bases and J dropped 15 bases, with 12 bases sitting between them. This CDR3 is CASSFETSRFF. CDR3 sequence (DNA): TGCGCCAGCAGCTTCGAGACTTCGAGGTTCTTC. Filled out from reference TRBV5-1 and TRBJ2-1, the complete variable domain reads KAGVTQTPRYLIKTRGQQVTLSCSPISGHRSVSWYQQTPGQGLQFLFEYFSETQRNKGNFPGRFSGRQFSNSRSEMNVSTLELGDSALYLCASSFETSRFFGPGTRLTVL.

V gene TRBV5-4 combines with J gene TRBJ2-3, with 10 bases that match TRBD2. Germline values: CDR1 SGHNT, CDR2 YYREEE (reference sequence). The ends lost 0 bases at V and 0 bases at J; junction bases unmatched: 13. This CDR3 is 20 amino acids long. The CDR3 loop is CASSLGAGSGRAGSTDTQYF. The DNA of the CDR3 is TGTGCCAGCAGCTTGGGCGCCGGGAGCGGGAGGGCCGGTAGCACAGATACGCAGTATTTT.

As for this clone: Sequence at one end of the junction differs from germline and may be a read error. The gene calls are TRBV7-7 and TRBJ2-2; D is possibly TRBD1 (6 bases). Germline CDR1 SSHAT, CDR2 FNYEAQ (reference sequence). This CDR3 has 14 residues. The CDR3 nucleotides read TGTGCTAGCAGCTCCAGGGGTACCACCGGGGAGCTGTTTTTT. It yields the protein CASSSRGTTGELFF.

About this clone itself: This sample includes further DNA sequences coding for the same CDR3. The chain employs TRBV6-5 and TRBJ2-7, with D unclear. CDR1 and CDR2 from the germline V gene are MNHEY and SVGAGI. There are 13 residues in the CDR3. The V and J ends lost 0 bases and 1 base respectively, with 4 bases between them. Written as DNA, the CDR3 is TGTGCCAGCAGTTACTCGCCATCCTACGAGCAGTACTTC. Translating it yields CASSYSPSYEQYF.

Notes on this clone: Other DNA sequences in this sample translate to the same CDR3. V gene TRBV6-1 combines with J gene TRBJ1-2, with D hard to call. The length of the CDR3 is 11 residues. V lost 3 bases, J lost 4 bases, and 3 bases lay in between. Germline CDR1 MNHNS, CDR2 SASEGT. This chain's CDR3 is CASSERYGYTF. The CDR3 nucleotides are TGTGCCAGCAGTGAGCGCTATGGCTACACCTTC.

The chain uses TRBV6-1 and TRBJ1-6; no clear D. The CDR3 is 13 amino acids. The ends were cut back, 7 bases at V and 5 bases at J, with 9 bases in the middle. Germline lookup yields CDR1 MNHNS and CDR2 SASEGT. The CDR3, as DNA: TGTGCCAGCATGTTCCCCCATAATTCACCCCTCCACTTT. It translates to CASMFPHNSPLHF.

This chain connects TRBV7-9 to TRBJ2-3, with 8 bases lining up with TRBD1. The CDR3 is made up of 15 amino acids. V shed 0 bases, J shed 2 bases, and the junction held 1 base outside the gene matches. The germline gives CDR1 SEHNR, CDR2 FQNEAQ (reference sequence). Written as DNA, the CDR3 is TGTGCCAGCAGCTTAGCGGACAGGGTCACAGATACGCAGTATTTT. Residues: CASSLADRVTDTQYF.

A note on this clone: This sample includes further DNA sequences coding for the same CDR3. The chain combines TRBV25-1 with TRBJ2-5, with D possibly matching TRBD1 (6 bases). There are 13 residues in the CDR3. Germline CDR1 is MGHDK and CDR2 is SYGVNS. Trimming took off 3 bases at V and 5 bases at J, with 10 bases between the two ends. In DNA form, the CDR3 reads TGTGCCAGCAGTGATCCAGGGGTGGAGACCCAGTACTTC. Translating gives CASSDPGVETQYF. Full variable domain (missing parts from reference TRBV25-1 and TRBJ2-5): EADIYQTPRYLVIGTGKKITLECSQTMGHDKMYWYQQDPGMELHLIHYSYGVNSTEKGDLSSESTVSRIRTEHFPLTLESARPSHTSQYLCASSDPGVETQYFGPGTRLLVL.

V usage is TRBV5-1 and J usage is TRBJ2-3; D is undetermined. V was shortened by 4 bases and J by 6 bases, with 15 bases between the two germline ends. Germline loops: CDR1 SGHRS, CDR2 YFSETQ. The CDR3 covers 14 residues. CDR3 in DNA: TGCGCCAGCAGCCTCCCCGGGTCAGATGATACGCAGTATTTT. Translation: CASSLPGSDDTQYF.

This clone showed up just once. This CDR3 is CASRPHVTDEQFF. CDR3 in DNA: TGTGCCAGCAGGCCACACGTCACCGATGAGCAGTTCTTC. The chain couples TRBV2 to TRBJ2-1, with no clear D. CDR3 length: 13 amino acids. Trimming pared 6 bases from V and 8 bases from J, leaving 14 bases between. The germline V gene has CDR1 SNHLY and CDR2 FYNNEI.

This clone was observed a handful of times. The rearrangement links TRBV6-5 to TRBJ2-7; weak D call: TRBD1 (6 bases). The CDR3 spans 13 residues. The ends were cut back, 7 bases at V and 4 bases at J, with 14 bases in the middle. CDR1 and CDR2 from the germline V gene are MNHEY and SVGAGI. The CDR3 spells CASKATGLYEQYF. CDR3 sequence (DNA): TGTGCCAGCAAGGCAACAGGGTTGTACGAGCAGTACTTC.

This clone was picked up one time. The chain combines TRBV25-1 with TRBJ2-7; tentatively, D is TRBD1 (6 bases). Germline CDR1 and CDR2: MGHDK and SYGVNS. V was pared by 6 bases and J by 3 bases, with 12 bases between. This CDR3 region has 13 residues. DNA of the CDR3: TGTGCCAGCAGAGAACAGGGAAACTACGAGCAGTACTTC. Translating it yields CASREQGNYEQYF.